This TCR beta chain was recorded in a study of radiation and T cells in renal cell carcinoma. CDR1 is SQVTM and CDR2 is ANQGSEA in the germline V gene. The CDR3 loop spans 14 amino acids. The V gene end was trimmed by 7 bases and the J gene end by 0 bases; junction bases not matched to a gene: 2. Time point reported: baseline pretreatment blood. Treatment specified: 15 Gy SBRT to primary tumor, nephrectomy 4 weeks later. TCRdb keeps only in-frame clones here, not all; method: immunoSEQ multiplex PCR. The sample lists under 65,000 clones, 65% to 85% occurring once. Sequences were derived from blood, sampled from a patient whose treatment included radiotherapy and nephrectomy. The chain links TRBV29-1 to TRBJ2-3; 12 positions agree with TRBD2. This sequence originates from a man aged 55-75 years with renal cell carcinoma. CDR3 bases: TGCAGCGGGACTAGCGGGGCTAGCACAGATACGCAGTATTTT. The encoded protein is CSGTSGASTDTQYF.